This T cell receptor (beta chain) was recorded in a study of blood T cell repertoires in COVID-19. In the study overall: PBMCs, B-cell-depleted T cells, or T cells provided the cDNA or gDNA that made up the material.

V was pared by 8 bases and J by 5 bases, with 22 bases between. CDR3 size: 16 residues. CDR1 is SNHLY and CDR2 is FYNNEI in the germline V gene. The study recruited people aged 18 to 89 years across about 25 US areas. Researchers sorted participants into cohorts using their self-reported clinical history. Sequenced by immunoSEQ multiplex PCR; TCRdb stores in-frame clones only, minus some. The sample records roughly 200,000 clones, roughly nine tenths being singletons. The sequenced sample consisted of PBMCs or T cells enriched from blood (not recorded which). The source of this sequence is a middle-aged woman with acute COVID-19. The rearrangement uses TRBV2 and TRBJ2-1; TRBD2 is a possible D gene (5 bases). The CDR3 nucleotides read TGTGCCAGCCTCTACGCTTACTCGCGGGTACACAATGAGCAGTTCTTC. It yields the protein CASLYAYSRVHNEQFF.